The 2 T cell receptor beta chains below all came from one sample that was sequenced in a study of cytomegalovirus exposure and HLA in healthy donors. PCR amplification relied on 60 Vbeta primers (plus 13 Jbeta primers). Here immunoSEQ multiplex PCR was the method, and the copy in TCRdb shows in-frame clones only, minus some. The sample includes about 160,000 clones, about 81% of them seen just once. What was sequenced was PBMCs. These TCRs come from a girl aged 2 to 9 in good health and CMV-seropositive.

The chain recombines TRBV30 with TRBJ2-3, with 8 bases aligning to TRBD1. V lost 3 bases to trimming and J lost 6 bases; unmatched junction nucleotides: 8. The germline V gene encodes CDR1 GTSNPN and CDR2 SVGIG (reference sequence). The CDR3 has 14 residues. The DNA for the CDR3 is TGTGCCTGGAGCACGACAGGGGTAGCGGATACGCAGTATTTT. This sequence encodes CAWSTTGVADTQYF.

The chain has TRBV7-6 and TRBJ2-5; TRBD2 is a possible D gene (6 bases). Trimming took off 7 bases at V and 4 bases at J, with 16 bases between the two ends. CDR1 and CDR2 (germline): SGHVS, FNYEAQ. CDR3 length equals 14 residues. CDR3 DNA sequence: TGTGCCAGCAAGAACCTAGCGTCTCTAGAGACCCAGTACTTC. This encodes CASKNLASLETQYF.